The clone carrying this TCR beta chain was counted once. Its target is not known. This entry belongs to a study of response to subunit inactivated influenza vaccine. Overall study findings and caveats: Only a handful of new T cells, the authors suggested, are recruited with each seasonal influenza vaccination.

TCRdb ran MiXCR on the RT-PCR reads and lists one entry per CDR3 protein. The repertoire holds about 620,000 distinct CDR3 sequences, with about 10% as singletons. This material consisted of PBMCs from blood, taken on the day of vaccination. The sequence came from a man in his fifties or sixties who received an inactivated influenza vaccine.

CDR3 protein: CASSYPRQGGPLETQYF. The CDR3, as DNA: TGTGCCAGCAGTTACCCACGACAAGGTGGACCCTTGGAGACCCAGTACTTC. The chain couples TRBV6-7 to TRBJ2-5; D is ambiguous. TRBV6-7 is an open reading frame, and its role is uncertain. This CDR3 is built from 17 residues. Trimming took 2 bases from V and 5 from J, leaving 21 bases between them.